A single sample gave rise to the 10 T cell receptor beta chains below, sequenced in a study of blood T cell repertoires in COVID-19. Assay: immunoSEQ multiplex PCR; the TCRdb copy retains only in-frame clones and omits some. This table holds about 150,000 clones, 84% found once. The sample was peripheral blood. The receptors originated from a man aged 70-80 years with acute or convalescent COVID-19.

This chain links TRBV6-5 with TRBJ1-5; D unresolved. The germline V gene has CDR1 MNHEY and CDR2 SVGAGI. V gave up 5 bases and J gave up 4 bases, with 9 bases separating them. The CDR3 is 13 amino acids. CDR3 nucleotide sequence: TGTGCCAGCAGTCCAGAAATTAATCAGCCCCAGCATTTT. Protein sequence: CASSPEINQPQHF.

The V and J genes are TRBV5-5 and TRBJ1-6; D gene unclear. Trimming left V 7 bases short and J 5 bases short, with 13 bases between. The CDR3 loop spans 14 amino acids. Germline assignment: CDR1 SGHKS and CDR2 YYEKEE (reference sequence). CDR3 nucleotide sequence: TGTGCCAGCGCCCTTTGGCACAATAATTCACCCCTCCACTTT. Its protein is CASALWHNNSPLHF.

The J gene is TRBJ1-4, the V gene TRBV7-9; D uncertain. Germline V CDR1 and CDR2: SEHNR, FQNEAQ (reference sequence). This CDR3 has 14 residues. Trimming stripped 1 base from V and 3 bases from J, with 6 bases between. The CDR3 sequence: CASSLGQANEKLFF. The CDR3 nucleotides read TGTGCCAGCAGCTTAGGTCAGGCTAATGAAAAACTGTTTTTT. Together with reference TRBV7-9 and TRBJ1-4, the CDR3 gives the full variable domain: DTGVSQNPRHKITKRGQNVTFRCDPISEHNRLYWYRQTLGQGPEFLTYFQNEAQLEKSRLLSDRFSAERPKGSFSTLEIQRTEQGDSAMYLCASSLGQANEKLFFGSGTQLSVL.

The V call is TRBV7-2, the J call TRBJ2-1; unclear D gene. Trimming stripped 4 bases from V and 9 bases from J, with 10 bases between. Germline lookup yields CDR1 SGHTA and CDR2 FQGNSA. This CDR3 spans 12 amino acids. The CDR3 here is CASSSFRVEQFF. The CDR3 bases are TGTGCCAGCAGCTCCTTCCGGGTTGAGCAGTTCTTC.

This sequence joins TRBV5-1 and TRBJ1-3, with D perhaps matching TRBD1 (5 bases). Germline V CDR1 and CDR2: SGHRS, YFSETQ. This CDR3 is 15 amino acids long. Trimming shortened V by 4 bases and J by 0 bases, and 11 bases separated the two germline ends. The CDR3 DNA follows: TGCGCCAGCAGCCGGGACTCCCTCTCTGGAAACACCATATATTTT. It encodes CASSRDSLSGNTIYF. The full variable domain, with the rest looked up from reference TRBV5-1 and TRBJ1-3, is KAGVTQTPRYLIKTRGQQVTLSCSPISGHRSVSWYQQTPGQGLQFLFEYFSETQRNKGNFPGRFSGRQFSNSRSEMNVSTLELGDSALYLCASSRDSLSGNTIYFGEGSWLTVV.

The CDR3 region has the DNA TGTGCCAGCAGCCCTACGGACAGGGGAGAGACTGAAGCTTTCTTT. It encodes CASSPTDRGETEAFF. The chain links TRBV11-1 to TRBJ1-1, with 9 bases identical to TRBD1. The germline gives CDR1 SGHAT, CDR2 FQDESV (reference sequence). The CDR3 contains 15 residues. The trim removed 5 bases at V and 5 bases at J, leaving 9 bases unmatched.

V is TRBV25-1 and J is TRBJ2-1; 9 positions match TRBD1. CDR3 length: 15 residues. Per germline, CDR1 MGHDK and CDR2 SYGVNS. Germline trimming cut 6 bases from V and 2 bases from J; bases unmatched to any gene: 5. CDR3 region: CASSTTGGAYNEQFF. The CDR3 DNA is TGTGCCAGCAGCACCACAGGGGGCGCCTACAATGAGCAGTTCTTC.

The genes are TRBV4-2 and TRBJ1-1; no reliable D call. The CDR3 is 15 residues long. Germline assignment: CDR1 LGHNA and CDR2 YNFKEQ. Trimming took 0 bases from V and 7 from J, leaving 15 bases between them. DNA of the CDR3: TGTGCCAGCAGCCAAGATGAGGGTATGATGGGTGAAGCTTTCTTT. Its translation: CASSQDEGMMGEAFF.

The rearrangement links TRBV3-1 (or the pseudogene TRBV3-2) to TRBJ1-1; perhaps TRBD1 as D (6 bases). CDR1 and CDR2 from the germline V gene are LGHDT and YNNKEL (reference sequence). V dropped 4 bases and J dropped 0 bases, with 9 bases sitting between them. This CDR3 region has 14 residues. As DNA, the CDR3 is TGTGCCAGCAGCCTAAGGGGGATGAACACTGAAGCTTTCTTT. This translates into CASSLRGMNTEAFF.

The J gene is TRBJ2-7, the V gene TRBV7-6; perhaps TRBD2 as D (5 bases). This CDR3 comprises 14 residues. Trimming left V 5 bases short and J 0 bases short, with 11 bases between. From germline, CDR1 is SGHVS and CDR2 FNYEAQ. DNA for the CDR3: TGTGCCAGCAGCGCCCGGGAAGCCTCCTACGAGCAGTACTTC. Its protein product is CASSAREASYEQYF.